This T cell receptor (beta chain) was retrieved from a study of cytomegalovirus exposure and HLA in healthy donors. On this clone: As yet, its antigen is unknown.

Study-level results: Earlier analysis found most TCR beta V segments productive about 90% or about 30% of the time. A few of the chains that were CMV-associated were confirmed in vitro to be specific for CMV antigens.

The study ran its PCR with 60 Vbeta and 13 Jbeta primers. In the authors' workflow: Roughly 10 million shared chains were among tens of millions of unique TCR beta chains counted in a later analysis. Repertoires were generated with immunoSEQ multiplex PCR, while TCRdb's copy carries only in-frame clones and drops some. D and trimming were read from the DNA, whereas the V and J calls and clone size are those reported in that table. This table has about 120,000 clones, approximately 80% appearing once. These donors, healthy bone marrow donors, were studied. The source is a man aged 45-60 years in good health and CMV-seronegative. The sample consisted of PBMCs.

Here the CDR3 reads CASSLPGRVVKGEAFF. CDR3 nucleotides: TGTGCCAGCAGCCTTCCCGGGAGGGTAGTCAAGGGTGAAGCTTTCTTT. The rearrangement uses TRBV7-2 and TRBJ1-1; D is uncertain. From germline, CDR1 is SGHTA and CDR2 FQGNSA. This CDR3 contains 16 residues. Deletions cut 5 bases from V and 7 bases from J, with 23 bases between.